This T cell receptor beta chain came from a study of CD8+CD57+ T cells in acquired aplastic anemia. The germline V gene has CDR1 SEHNR and CDR2 FQNEAQ (reference sequence). This CDR3 has 16 residues. V dropped 5 bases and J dropped 1 base, with 17 bases sitting between them. An expansion of CD8+CD57+ cells by flow cytometry had been shown in patients chosen for sequencing. Genomic DNA acted as the template from which TCR beta VDJ combination and CDR3 sequence profiling were carried out. Each CDR3 protein gets one entry after TCRdb re-called the reads with MiXCR. The table shows a few hundred thousand distinct CDR3 sequences, with 56% occurring only once.

This clonotype originated in a human donor with aplastic anemia. Sequenced: sorted CD4+, CD8+, or CD8+CD57+ T cells (not recorded which) from PBMCs. The rearrangement joins TRBV7-9 to TRBJ1-1, with a tentative D call TRBD1 (5 bases). Here the CDR3 reads CASSQETVTKNTEAFF. The CDR3 region has the DNA TGTGCCAGCAGCCAGGAGACAGTGACTAAGAACACTGAAGCTTTCTTT.